Listed below are T cell receptor beta chains from one sample, sequenced in a study of identical twins. TCRdb recomputed calls from the 5' RACE reads with MiXCR, one row per CDR3 protein. Counted here are around 1.7 million distinct CDR3 sequences, more than 30% occurring once; the ten biggest clones make up about 0.27%. Material: cord blood. The receptor set was obtained from a newborn girl in good health. Both conserved end residues are part of each CDR3. Each record gives: D gene, J gene, clone size, V gene, CDR3 protein, CDR3 DNA. D genes are given only for firm matches. Not every row has a clone size; where given, it reads once, few, many or a size class.

TRBD2 | TRBJ2-3 | few | TRBV4-1 | CASSQDQLAGPYTDTQYF | TGCGCCAGCAGCCAAGATCAGCTAGCGGGTCCTTACACAGATACGCAGTATTTT
. | TRBJ1-2 | . | TRBV20-1 | CSARIRGKGYTF | TGCAGTGCTAGAATCCGTGGTAAGGGCTACACCTTC
. | TRBJ1-2 | few | TRBV3-1 | CASSQCHCRDSEGYGYTF | TGTGCCAGCAGCCAATGCCATTGCCGGGACTCGGAAGGATATGGCTACACCTTC
. | TRBJ1-1 | . | TRBV9 | CASSAPSGMNTEAFF | TGTGCCAGCAGCGCCCCTTCGGGGATGAACACTGAGGCTTTCTTT
. | TRBJ1-6 | many | TRBV10-3 | CAIAGTANSPLHF | TGTGCCATCGCCGGGACGGCAAATTCACCCCTCCACTTT
. | TRBJ2-3 | . | TRBV20-1 | CSAGFVGTDTQYF | TGCAGTGCTGGGTTCGTCGGCACAGATACGCAGTATTTT
. | TRBJ1-5 | . | TRBV20-1 | CSAIRGNSNQPQHF | TGCAGTGCTATTCGGGGAAATAGCAATCAGCCCCAGCATTTT
TRBD1 | TRBJ1-2 | few | TRBV10-3 | CAISGTGGSYGYTF | TGTGCCATCAGTGGGACAGGGGGCAGCTATGGCTACACCTTC
TRBD1 | TRBJ2-7 | . | TRBV28 | CASSRVGTGLSYEQYF | TGTGCCAGCAGTCGGGTCGGGACAGGCCTCTCCTACGAGCAGTACTTC
TRBD1 | TRBJ1-2 | few | TRBV27 | CASSTQGPGQLYGYTF | TGTGCCAGCAGTACACAAGGACCGGGACAGTTATATGGCTACACCTTC
TRBD1 | TRBJ1-2 | few | TRBV10-3 | CAISEKAGGRVYGYTF | TGTGCCATCAGTGAGAAGGCAGGGGGCCGCGTCTATGGCTACACCTTC